These 18 T cell receptor beta chains came from one sample sequenced in a study of T-cell memory formation after mild COVID-19. One entry per CDR3 protein, called by TCRdb with MiXCR from the 5' RACE reads. The profile shows 290,000 or so distinct CDR3 sequences, 19% of them singletons. Sequencing was done on a sample of PBMCs or a T cell subset sorted from them (not recorded which). These receptors were taken from a man younger than 35 who had mild COVID-19 (a few samples of this study predate the infection). Cell type and time point are not known.

The chain joins TRBV27 to TRBJ2-1; 7 nucleotides match TRBD2. Germline V gives CDR1 MNHEY, CDR2 SMNVEV (reference sequence). CDR3 size: 17 residues. V trimming: 6 bases; J trimming: 0 bases; junction bases outside the gene matches: 11. The CDR3 bases are TGTGCCAGCAGCCTATTCCACGGGGGGAGCTCCTACAATGAGCAGTTCTTC. This gives the protein CASSLFHGGSSYNEQFF.

This rearrangement joins TRBV5-1 to TRBJ2-5; unclear D gene. The CDR3 extends over 15 amino acids. Deletions cut 1 base from V and 5 bases from J, with 15 bases between. Per germline, CDR1 SGHRS and CDR2 YFSETQ. CDR3 protein: CASSLYRSLGETQYF. In DNA, the CDR3 is TGCGCCAGCAGCTTGTATCGGTCGTTGGGTGAGACCCAGTACTTC.

This chain links TRBV11-2 with TRBJ2-2; no definite D call. Germline CDR1 is SGHAT and CDR2 is FQNNGV. This CDR3 region has 14 residues. V gave up 4 bases and J gave up 3 bases, with 9 bases separating them. In nucleotides, the CDR3 is TGTGCCAGCAGCTCGAGCCGCTACACCGGGGAGCTGTTTTTT. Translation gives CASSSSRYTGELFF.

This clonotype was seen many times. The chain recombines TRBV6-2 or TRBV6-3 with TRBJ2-7, with D hard to call. V shed 2 bases and J shed 0 bases, with 5 bases lying between them. Germline assignment: CDR1 MNHEY and CDR2 SVGEGT. CDR3 length: 13 amino acids. CDR3 amino acids: CASSYRASYEQYF. CDR3 DNA: TGTGCCAGCAGTTACAGGGCCTCCTACGAGCAGTACTTC.

CDR3 amino acids: CASSALAAALDTQYF. CDR3 bases: TGCGCCAGCAGCGCGCTAGCGGCTGCGTTAGATACGCAGTATTTT. The chain is built from TRBV5-1 and TRBJ2-3; TRBD2 aligns across 7 bases. V lost 4 bases, J lost 5 bases, and 10 bases stayed unmatched. From germline, CDR1 is SGHRS and CDR2 YFSETQ. This CDR3 is built from 15 residues.

This clonotype was detected only a few times. The chain joins TRBV29-1 to TRBJ1-2, with a tentative D call TRBD1 (6 bases). Germline V gives CDR1 SQVTM, CDR2 ANQGSEA. CDR3 length: 14 amino acids. The V gene lost 3 bases and the J gene lost 4 bases, with 15 bases spanning the gap. The CDR3 loop is CSVDRTGDTYGYTF. CDR3 in DNA: TGCAGCGTTGACAGGACGGGGGACACCTATGGCTACACCTTC.

This clonotype was detected only a few times. This chain connects TRBV5-1 to TRBJ2-3, with 9 nucleotides matching TRBD2. The germline V gene has CDR1 SGHRS and CDR2 YFSETQ. The CDR3 has 15 residues. V trimming: 1 base; J trimming: 1 base; junction bases outside the gene matches: 1. The CDR3 loop reads CASSLQRGGTDTQYF. CDR3 DNA: TGCGCCAGCAGCTTGCAGCGGGGGGGCACAGATACGCAGTATTTT.

This chain joins TRBV7-9 and TRBJ2-1, with D uncertain. Trimming shortened V by 5 bases and J by 0 bases, and 11 bases separated the two germline ends. The CDR3 is 15 amino acids. Per the germline V gene, CDR1 is SEHNR and CDR2 is FQNEAQ (reference sequence). CDR3 sequence: CASSRAPSSYNEQFF. CDR3 bases: TGTGCCAGCAGCAGGGCACCTAGCTCCTACAATGAGCAGTTCTTC.

This clonotype was seen more than once but under ten times. V gene TRBV2 combines with J gene TRBJ1-3; D remains unclear. This CDR3 region has 11 residues. Trimming cost V 1 base and J 9 bases, with 4 bases left between them. The germline V gene encodes CDR1 SNHLY and CDR2 FYNNEI. The CDR3 sequence: CASSEEGTIYF. The CDR3 DNA follows: TGTGCCAGCAGTGAAGAAGGCACCATATATTTT.

The rearrangement links TRBV15 to TRBJ1-6; TRBD1 matches 8 bases. The CDR3 runs 17 residues. The germline gives CDR1 LNHNV, CDR2 YYDKDF (reference sequence). Trimming at V came to 3 bases and at J to 0 bases, leaving 4 bases not matched to a gene. The CDR3 DNA is TGTGCCACCAGCAGGGGACAGGCGACCTCCTATAATTCACCCCTCCACTTT. Amino acid sequence: CATSRGQATSYNSPLHF.

This clonotype was detected a few times. The chain joins TRBV29-1 to TRBJ2-7; D unresolved. Germline CDR1 SQVTM, CDR2 ANQGSEA. The CDR3 extends over 15 amino acids. V was cut by 4 bases and J by 5 bases, with 21 bases left in between. CDR3 DNA: TGCAGCGTTGGAGGTTCGCCAGGAGTCGGCGACGAGCAGTACGTC. Amino acids: CSVGGSPGVGDEQYV.

This clonotype was observed a few times. The chain carries TRBV4-3 and TRBJ1-5; D is undetermined. Trimming stripped 1 base from V and 0 bases from J, with 7 bases between. In germline, CDR1 is LGHNA, CDR2 YSLEER. The CDR3 sequence is 15 residues long. In DNA form, the CDR3 reads TGCGCCAGCAGCCAAGCAGCTCATAGCAATCAGCCCCAGCATTTT. This encodes CASSQAAHSNQPQHF.

Only a few counts were recorded for this clonotype. This chain links TRBV7-2 with TRBJ2-2, with 12 bases identical to TRBD2. The CDR3 is 19 residues long. Losses at the gene ends were 5 bases for V and 0 bases for J; bases not matched to a gene: 10. Per germline, CDR1 SGHTA and CDR2 FQGNSA. The CDR3: CASSPFGLAGITNTGELFF. The CDR3 DNA sequence: TGTGCCAGCAGCCCCTTCGGACTAGCGGGGATAACGAACACCGGGGAGCTGTTTTTT.

This sequence joins TRBV29-1 and TRBJ2-5; 10 bases agree with TRBD1. In germline, CDR1 is SQVTM, CDR2 ANQGSEA. The CDR3 loop spans 12 amino acids. The V segment lost 7 bases and the J segment 4 bases; nucleotides outside the gene matches: 3. CDR3 loop: CSGGQGGETQYF. The CDR3, as DNA: TGCAGCGGTGGACAGGGGGGAGAGACCCAGTACTTC.

This clonotype showed up just a few times. The genes are TRBV20-1 and TRBJ2-5; D unresolved. V lost 2 bases and J lost 1, with 5 bases in between. From germline, CDR1 is DFQATT and CDR2 SNEGSKA (reference sequence). The CDR3 sequence is 12 residues long. The CDR3, as DNA: TGCAGTGCTAGAACTCCCCAAGAGACCCAGTACTTC. It is translated as CSARTPQETQYF.

V is TRBV5-1 and J is TRBJ1-6, with D uncertain. V was cut by 0 bases and J by 7 bases, with 5 bases left in between. Germline-derived CDR1 and CDR2 are SGHRS and YFSETQ. The CDR3 is 13 amino acids. CDR3 region: CASSLAWNSPLHF. The CDR3 nucleotides are TGCGCCAGCAGCTTGGCCTGGAATTCACCCCTCCACTTT.

The V gene is TRBV28, the J gene TRBJ2-4; D is perhaps TRBD2 (6 bases). V lost 6 bases, J lost 7 bases, and 13 bases lay in between. The V gene's germline CDR1 is MDHEN and CDR2 SYDVKM. This CDR3 has 13 residues. The CDR3 spells CASSSGTGNIQYF. The CDR3, as DNA: TGTGCCAGCAGCTCCGGGACTGGCAACATTCAGTACTTC.

The sample holds a few counts of this clonotype. The chain has TRBV4-3 and TRBJ1-1; D is possibly TRBD1 (5 bases). V was trimmed by 4 bases and J by 1 base, leaving 13 bases between them. CDR1 and CDR2 from the germline V gene are LGHNA and YSLEER. The CDR3 covers 15 residues. CDR3 in amino acids: CASSPGPGKNTEAFF. The CDR3 nucleotides read TGCGCCAGCAGCCCAGGCCCAGGGAAGAACACTGAAGCTTTCTTT.